This T cell receptor (beta chain) was obtained from a study of blood T cell repertoires in COVID-19. The overall study: PBMCs, B-cell-depleted T cells, or T cells were the source of the cDNA or gDNA that made up the material.

From germline, CDR1 is SNHLY and CDR2 FYNNEI. Trimming took 5 bases from V and 11 from J; bases not matched to a gene: 17. CDR3 size: 16 residues. Original handling: For nucleated cells, counts were estimated from reference gene primer amplification. The protocol was immunoSEQ multiplex PCR, while the TCRdb copy is restricted to in-frame clones and leaves out a portion. V, J and clone size are those of that table, while D and trimming were read from the DNA. Among 80,000 to 100,000 clones listed, 82% were seen once. The chain employs TRBV2 and TRBJ1-1; 10 bases line up with TRBD1. The origin of this receptor is a man aged 65-85 years with active or convalescent COVID-19. Sequenced: peripheral blood. CDR3 protein: CASSSWGLTGGGSAFF. Written as DNA, the CDR3 is TGTGCCAGCAGTTCCTGGGGGTTGACAGGGGGCGGAAGTGCTTTCTTT.